The source of this T cell receptor beta chain is a study of blood T cell repertoires in COVID-19 (dated by TCRdb to 2018 to 2020). Broadly, across the study: Samples covering the acute and convalescent phases of COVID-19 were provided by collaborators in the United States, Italy and Spain. The material from the prospective study consisted of cDNA or gDNA derived from T cells, B-cell-depleted T cells, or PBMCs. The dataset comprised deeply sampled blood TCRbeta repertoires from subjects exposed to, actively infected with, or recovered from COVID-19. The repertoires were made available in a free public database intended to serve as a resource for research on the immune response to SARS-CoV-2. The samples were drawn from the first 160 participants of the ongoing ImmuneRACE study and from 950 to 1,500 subjects provided by 6 global collaborators. Sample metadata almost always included a de-identified subject ID, COVID-19 status, age in years and sex. HLA class I and class II types, where available, came from metadata supplied by the sample provider rather than from assay-based typing.

Collaborating institutions collected whole blood in K2EDTA tubes following their own protocols. For TCRbeta analysis, collaborators shipped samples as frozen whole blood, isolated PBMCs, or DNA extracted from either of those sample types. TCRbeta CDR3 regions were amplified from genomic DNA by means of the immunoSEQ Assay, a bias-controlled multiplex PCR. Concerning the study's data processing: Nucleated cell counts per sample were estimated from amplification of reference gene primers within the assay. To quantify the absolute abundance of each unique TCRbeta CDR3 rearrangement, sequence reads were collapsed and filtered. For each sample, productive Simpson clonality was calculated by taking the square root of Simpson's diversity index across productive rearrangements. TCRdb re-hosts the immuneACCESS table, in-frame sequences only. Its copies lack some clones; in the studies checked, an unresolved V gene accounts for under half of them, and the cause for the rest is not known. The V and J calls and clone size were taken over from that table, and D and trimming were inferred from the DNA. The sample records about 120,000 clones, roughly 82% of which are singletons. The leading ten clones occupy around 8.5% of the sample.

Paper-wide results and their limitations: How much clinical and demographic metadata was included differed by source and by participant, and the metadata was provided uncurated.

Concerning this clone: The target of this receptor is not known. Qualities for individual bases were not recorded, and no much larger clone is one base off.

The germline V gene provides CDR1 SGHRS and CDR2 YFSETQ. There are 16 amino acids in the CDR3, from cysteine to phenylalanine inclusive. Only the CDR3 region is kept as DNA, spanning 48 bases read in frame from base 1. At the junction V is shortened by 4 bases and J by 8 bases, with 21 bases in between. The TCR was taken from a middle-aged woman with acute or convalescent COVID-19. The chain was built from TRBV5-1 and TRBJ1-4, and perhaps TRBD1 as D gene, on 6 matching bases. Sequencing was carried out using peripheral blood. The DNA sequence is TGCGCCAGCAGCCTCCCCCAATTGACAGGAGGAGAAAAACTGTTTTTT. The translation is CASSLPQLTGGEKLFF.